The sequence of this TCR beta chain was determined in a study of blood T cell repertoires in COVID-19. The wider study: Acute-phase and convalescent COVID-19 samples originated in the United States, Italy and Spain.

Data came from immunoSEQ multiplex PCR; TCRdb stores just in-frame clones and leaves some out. The data hold over 120,000 clones, with around 88% observed a single time. V dropped 4 bases and J dropped 2; count of bases not matched to a gene: 1. Per the germline V gene, CDR1 is SGHRS and CDR2 is YFSETQ. The CDR3 extends over 13 amino acids. The chain is built from TRBV5-1 and TRBJ2-7, with 9 positions matching TRBD1. The clonotype was recovered from a man aged 55 to 69 with active or convalescent COVID-19. Sequencing was performed on peripheral blood. The CDR3 reads CASSGDRAYEQYF. CDR3 nucleotide sequence: TGCGCCAGCAGCGGGGACAGGGCCTACGAGCAGTACTTC.